This T cell receptor (beta chain) was recovered during a study of shared clonotypes between healthy human individuals (dated by TCRdb to between 2020 and 2021). Concerning the study at large: Three men and a couple of women, aged 18 to 49 years, made up the cohort. For each donor, CD4 naive and CD4 memory were each run on three plates, CD8 naive on two plates, and CD8 memory on one plate. The study deeply sequenced blood TCR repertoires of five healthy adults to estimate repertoire size and the extent of clonotype sharing between individuals. To increase sequencing depth and limit assay-specific biases, different laboratories used diverse techniques to prepare libraries and sequence TCR repertoires. Each donor's leukapheresis produced roughly between roughly 0.85 and 9 billion PBMCs. Study-level results and caveats: Because the study included only a small number of donors, the genetic and exposure-history diversity represented was limited. Sharing across a few donors was observed for around 5% of naive CD4, 3.5% of naive CD8, over 2% of memory CD4, and about 0.4% of memory CD8 clonotypes. Naive subsets generally had larger estimated clonotype richness than memory subsets. Sampling was restricted to blood, and TCR repertoires in tissues likely differ from the TCR repertoires found in blood. Higher generation probabilities were observed for clonotypes shared by all four sorted-subset donors than for non-shared clonotypes. Pairwise subsampling indicated that sequencing depth was expected to affect the degree of clonotype sharing among donors. Even with the large sequencing depth, rarefaction of the sorted-subset datasets indicated that sequencing was incomplete.

About this clone itself: There is no known antigen for this receptor. No base quality information exists; no much larger clone differs at one position.

From the germline V gene, CDR1 is MDHEN and CDR2 is SYDVKM. From the cysteine up to the phenylalanine, the CDR3 has a length of 12 residues. Of the read, only the CDR3 DNA is kept; its 36 bases are in frame from base 1. The junction carries 4 bases between V and J, which are trimmed by 6 bases and 1 base respectively. Healthy HIV-negative adults with no recently reported acute infections or vaccinations were included as donors. All donors were Caucasian adults living in Nashville, Tennessee, USA. CD4+ T cells were enriched by magnetic negative selection; naive cells were then positively selected on CD45RA, and the negative fraction formed the memory subset. Blood was obtained by leukapheresis, after which PBMCs were separated by Ficoll-Histopaque density gradient centrifugation and cryopreserved in liquid nitrogen vapor phase. Purity and quantity of every magnetically sorted T cell population were checked by analytical flow cytometry. Each sorted fraction had its genomic DNA isolated and then quantified by UV absorbance on a Nanodrop 2000c.

TCR CDR3 regions were amplified from genomic DNA by multiplex PCR using the deep immunoSEQ assay. Extracted genomic DNA from each cell subset was distributed evenly across all wells of several immunoSEQ 96-well plates, and each plate was treated as a replicate. Each replicate PCR for sorted subsets received about 200 ng genomic DNA, equal to tens of thousands of T cell genomes. Purified libraries were measured with a Qubit 3.0 fluorometer, size-checked on a Bioanalyzer 2100, and measured again with the KAPA Library Quantification kit. Every immunoSEQ 96-well plate was sequenced on a dedicated single-read 150-cycle Illumina NextSeq 550 flow cell. As for how the authors treated the data: Because only junctional sequences without quality scores were contained in the immunoSEQ output, filtering matching that applied to full-length reads could not be performed. Sequences were annotated with PyIR, a Python wrapper for IgBLAST v1.9, and V/J genes and CDR3 were assigned using IMGT germline references. Any read was removed if the V/J assignment was weak (E-value above 1e-6), the CDR3 was missing, or the read contained stop codons, out-of-frame junctions, or ambiguous translated residues. V3J clonotypes were defined by identical inferred V gene, J gene, and CDR3 amino acid sequence. Percentage overlap between repertoires was computed as shared unique clonotypes divided by the size of the smaller repertoire. Repertoire richness was assessed with RTK rarefaction, the Chao1 estimator, and Recon v2.1 estimates of unobserved clonotypes. Generation probabilities for all TCRbeta clonotypes obtained by the gDNA method from several donors were computed using OLGA. This immuneACCESS table, as held by TCRdb, lists in-frame sequences with V and J called but not all clones. Of the missing ones, under half trace to an unresolved V gene in checked studies; the others have no known cause. That table furnishes V, J and clone size, whereas the DNA furnished D and trimming. For this sample there are 2 million or so clones; roughly 94% appear just once. The ten largest clones take up about 0.13% of the sample.

Sequencing was carried out using naive CD4+ T cells sorted from blood. The cell subset or site label of this sample denotes: CD45RA+ positively selected. This receptor was obtained from a man younger than 35 in good health. Here the chain combines TRBV28 and TRBJ1-5, with no reliable assignment of the D segment. The CDR3 protein is CASSISNQPQHF. The DNA reads TGTGCCAGCAGCATAAGCAATCAGCCCCAGCATTTT.